This T cell receptor beta chain was found in a study of cytomegalovirus exposure and HLA in healthy donors. These donors were members of the approximately 120-subject validation cohort, a group separate from the roughly 670-subject first cohort. Clones were sequenced by immunoSEQ multiplex PCR, and TCRdb holds only the in-frame ones, with some missing. In the table there are about 150,000 clones, about 88% of which are singletons. Regarding the study as a whole: The classifier was said to identify cytomegalovirus status with high specificity and sensitivity.

As to this clone: Antigen unknown.

The CDR3 spans 11 residues. The V and J ends lost 7 bases and 13 bases, in that order; junction bases with no gene match: 5. The germline gives CDR1 LNHDA, CDR2 SQIVND (reference sequence). This chain connects TRBV19 to TRBJ2-1; 9 bases match TRBD2. Input material: PBMCs. This TCR came from a woman aged 18-35 years in good health and CMV-seropositive. The chain's CDR3 is CASMGGRAQFF. The CDR3 DNA is TGTGCCAGTATGGGCGGGAGGGCCCAGTTCTTC.